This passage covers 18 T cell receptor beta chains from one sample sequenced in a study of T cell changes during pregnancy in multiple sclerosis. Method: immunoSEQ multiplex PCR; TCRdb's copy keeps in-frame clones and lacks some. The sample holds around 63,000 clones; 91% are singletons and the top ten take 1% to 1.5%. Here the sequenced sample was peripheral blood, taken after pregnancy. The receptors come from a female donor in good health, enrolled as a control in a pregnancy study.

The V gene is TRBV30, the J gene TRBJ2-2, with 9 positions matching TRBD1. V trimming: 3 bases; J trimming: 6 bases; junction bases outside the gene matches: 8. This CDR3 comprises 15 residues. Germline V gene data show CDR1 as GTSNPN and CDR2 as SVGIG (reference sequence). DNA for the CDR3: TGTGCCTGGAGGACCGGGACAGGGTGGCCCGGGGAGCTGTTTTTT. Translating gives CAWRTGTGWPGELFF.

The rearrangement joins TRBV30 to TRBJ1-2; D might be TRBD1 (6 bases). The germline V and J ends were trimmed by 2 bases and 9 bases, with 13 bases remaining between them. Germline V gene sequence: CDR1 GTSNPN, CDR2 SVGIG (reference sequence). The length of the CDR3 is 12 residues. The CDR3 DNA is TGTGCCTGGAGTATCAACGGGGGGCGCTACACCTTC. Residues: CAWSINGGRYTF. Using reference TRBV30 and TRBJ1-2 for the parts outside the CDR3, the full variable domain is SQTIHQWPATLVQPVGSPLSLECTVEGTSNPNLYWYRQAAGRGLQLLFYSVGIGQISSEVPQNLSASRPQDRQFILSSKKLLLSDSGFYLCAWSINGGRYTFGSGTRLTVV.

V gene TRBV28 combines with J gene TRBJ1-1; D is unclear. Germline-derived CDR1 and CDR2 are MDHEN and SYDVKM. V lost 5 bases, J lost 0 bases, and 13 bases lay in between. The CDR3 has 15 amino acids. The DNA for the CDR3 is TGTGCCAGCAGTCCCCCGGGGTGGGTGAACACTGAAGCTTTCTTT. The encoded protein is CASSPPGWVNTEAFF.

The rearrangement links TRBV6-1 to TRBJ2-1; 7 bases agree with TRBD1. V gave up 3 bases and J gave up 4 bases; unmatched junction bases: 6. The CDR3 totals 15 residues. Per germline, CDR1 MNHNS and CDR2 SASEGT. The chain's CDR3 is CASSEMTGTYNEQFF. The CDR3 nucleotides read TGTGCCAGCAGTGAGATGACAGGGACGTACAATGAGCAGTTCTTC.

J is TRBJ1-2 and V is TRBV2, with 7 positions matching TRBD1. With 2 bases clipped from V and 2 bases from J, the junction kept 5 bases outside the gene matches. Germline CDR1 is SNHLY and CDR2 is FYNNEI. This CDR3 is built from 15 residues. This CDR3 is CASSEPTQGNYGYTF. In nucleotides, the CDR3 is TGTGCCAGCAGTGAACCTACACAGGGGAACTATGGCTACACCTTC. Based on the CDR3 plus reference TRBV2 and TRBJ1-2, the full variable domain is EPEVTQTPSHQVTQMGQEVILRCVPISNHLYFYWYRQILGQKVEFLVSFYNNEISEKSEIFDDQFSVERPDGSNFTLKIRSTKLEDSAMYFCASSEPTQGNYGYTFGSGTRLTVV.

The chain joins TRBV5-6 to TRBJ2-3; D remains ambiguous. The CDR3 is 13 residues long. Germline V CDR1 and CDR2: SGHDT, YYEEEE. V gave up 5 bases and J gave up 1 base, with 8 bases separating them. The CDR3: CASRRGGTDTQYF. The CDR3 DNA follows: TGTGCCAGCAGGCGAGGTGGCACAGATACGCAGTATTTT.

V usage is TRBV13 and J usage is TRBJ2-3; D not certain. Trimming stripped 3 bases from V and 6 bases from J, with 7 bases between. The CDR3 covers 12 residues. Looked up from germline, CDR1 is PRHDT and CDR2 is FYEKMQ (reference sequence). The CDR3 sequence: CASSFGRDTQYF. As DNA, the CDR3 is TGTGCCAGCAGCTTCGGCAGGGATACGCAGTATTTT.

Here the CDR3 reads CASRVGQGIGGYTF. The CDR3 DNA follows: TGTGCCAGCAGAGTGGGACAGGGCATAGGTGGCTACACCTTC. The chain links TRBV28 to TRBJ1-2; 9 positions match TRBD1. There are 14 residues in the CDR3. Germline lookup yields CDR1 MDHEN and CDR2 SYDVKM. The junction had 9 bases not matched to a gene; V was cut back by 6 bases and J by 7 bases.

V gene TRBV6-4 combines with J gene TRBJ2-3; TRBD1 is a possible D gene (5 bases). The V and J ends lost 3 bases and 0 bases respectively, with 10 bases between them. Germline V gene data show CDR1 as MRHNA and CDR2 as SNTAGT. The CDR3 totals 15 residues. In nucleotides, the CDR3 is TGTGCCAGCAGTGATATAACAGGTAGCACAGATACGCAGTATTTT. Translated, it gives CASSDITGSTDTQYF.

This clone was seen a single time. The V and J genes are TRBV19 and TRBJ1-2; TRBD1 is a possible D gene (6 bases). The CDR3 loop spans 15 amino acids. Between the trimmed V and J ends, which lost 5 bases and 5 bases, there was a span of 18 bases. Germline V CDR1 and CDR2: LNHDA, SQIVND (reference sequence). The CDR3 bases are TGTGCCAGTAGTCCGGTGCTGGGGGCCCCATATGGCTACACCTTC. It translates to CASSPVLGAPYGYTF.

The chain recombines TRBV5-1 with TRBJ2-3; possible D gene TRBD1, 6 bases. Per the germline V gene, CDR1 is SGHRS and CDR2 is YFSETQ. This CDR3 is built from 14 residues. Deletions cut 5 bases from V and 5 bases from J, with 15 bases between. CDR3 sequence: CASRLTQGQDTQYF. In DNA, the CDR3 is TGCGCCAGCAGGCTCACCCAGGGGCAAGATACGCAGTATTTT. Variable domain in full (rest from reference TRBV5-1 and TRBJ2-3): KAGVTQTPRYLIKTRGQQVTLSCSPISGHRSVSWYQQTPGQGLQFLFEYFSETQRNKGNFPGRFSGRQFSNSRSEMNVSTLELGDSALYLCASRLTQGQDTQYFGPGTRLTVL.

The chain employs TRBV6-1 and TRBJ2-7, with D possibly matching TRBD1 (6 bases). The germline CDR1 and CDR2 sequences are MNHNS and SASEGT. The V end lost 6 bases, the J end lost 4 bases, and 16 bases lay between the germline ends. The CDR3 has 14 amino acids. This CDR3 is CASSLRGSEYEQYF. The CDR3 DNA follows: TGTGCCAGCAGCCTCAGGGGTTCAGAGTACGAGCAGTACTTC.

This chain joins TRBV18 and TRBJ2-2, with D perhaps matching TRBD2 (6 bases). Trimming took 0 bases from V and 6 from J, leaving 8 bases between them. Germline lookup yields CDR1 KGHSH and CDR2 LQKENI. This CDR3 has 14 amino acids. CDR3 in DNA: TGTGCCAGCTCACCACCGGGCGGGGCCGGGGAGCTGTTTTTT. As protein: CASSPPGGAGELFF. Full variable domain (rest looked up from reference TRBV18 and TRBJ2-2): NAGVMQNPRHLVRRRGQEARLRCSPMKGHSHVYWYRQLPEEGLKFMVYLQKENIIDESGMPKERFSAEFPKEGPSILRIQQVVRGDSAAYFCASSPPGGAGELFFGEGSRLTVL.

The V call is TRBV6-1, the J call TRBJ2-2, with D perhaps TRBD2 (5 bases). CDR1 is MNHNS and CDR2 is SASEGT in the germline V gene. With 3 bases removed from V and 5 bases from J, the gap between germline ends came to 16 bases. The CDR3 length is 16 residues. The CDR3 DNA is TGTGCCAGCAGTGACCCTCCGAGGGTAAGGACCGGGGAGCTGTTTTTT. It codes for CASSDPPRVRTGELFF.

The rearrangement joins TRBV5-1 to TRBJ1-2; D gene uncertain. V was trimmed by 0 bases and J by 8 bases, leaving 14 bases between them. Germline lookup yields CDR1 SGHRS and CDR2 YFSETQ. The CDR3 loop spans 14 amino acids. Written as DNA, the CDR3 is TGCGCCAGCAGCTTGGATTACGGGTCCTTCGGCTACACCTTC. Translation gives CASSLDYGSFGYTF.

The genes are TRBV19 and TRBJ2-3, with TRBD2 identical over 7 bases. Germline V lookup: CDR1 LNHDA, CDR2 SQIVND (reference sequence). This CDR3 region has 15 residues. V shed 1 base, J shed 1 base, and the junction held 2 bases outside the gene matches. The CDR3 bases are TGTGCCAGTAGTATAGCGAGCGGGGGCACAGATACGCAGTATTTT. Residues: CASSIASGGTDTQYF.

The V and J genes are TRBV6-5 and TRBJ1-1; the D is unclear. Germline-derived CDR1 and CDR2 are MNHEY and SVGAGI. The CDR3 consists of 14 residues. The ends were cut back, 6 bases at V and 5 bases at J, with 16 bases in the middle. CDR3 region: CASSPAPGETEAFF. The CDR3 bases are TGTGCCAGCAGCCCCGCCCCGGGTGAAACTGAAGCTTTCTTT.

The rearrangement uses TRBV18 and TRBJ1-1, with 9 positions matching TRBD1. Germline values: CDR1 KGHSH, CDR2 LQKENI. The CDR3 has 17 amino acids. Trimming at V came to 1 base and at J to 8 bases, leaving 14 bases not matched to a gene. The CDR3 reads CASSPREWGQGPKEAFF. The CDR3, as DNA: TGTGCCAGCTCACCACGAGAATGGGGACAGGGACCAAAAGAAGCTTTCTTT.